Given below is one T cell receptor (beta chain) in context. This sample is drawn from a study of blood T cell repertoires in COVID-19. About the research overall: Researchers got acute and convalescent COVID-19 samples from the United States, Italy and Spain. Nucleic acid was either cDNA or gDNA, and it came from T cells, B-cell-depleted T cells, or PBMCs.

Germline loops: CDR1 SGHTA, CDR2 FQGTGA. The ends were cut back, 7 bases at V and 1 base at J, with 15 bases in the middle. This CDR3 has 15 amino acids. Seattle patients were enrolled while actively infected and followed longitudinally. Per the original methods: Amplifying reference gene primers gave estimates of nucleated cell counts. Assay used: immunoSEQ multiplex PCR; TCRdb lists only in-frame clones, some missing. D and trimming come from the DNA, and the V and J calls and clone size come from that table. The repertoire holds 25,000 to 30,000 clones, with 85% to 95% as singletons. The receptor comes from an older woman with COVID-19, enrolled during active disease. The chain has TRBV7-3 and TRBJ2-3, with D perhaps matching TRBD2 (5 bases). What was sequenced was peripheral blood. DNA of the CDR3: TGTGCCAGCACGGAATGGGTGGGAGGCACAGATACGCAGTATTTT. Its protein product is CASTEWVGGTDTQYF.